This TCR beta chain is from a study of blood T cell repertoires in COVID-19. The germline CDR1 and CDR2 sequences are SEHNR and FQNEAQ (reference sequence). The CDR3 has 16 residues. Trimming took off 0 bases at V and 4 bases at J, with 15 bases between the two ends. The table came from immunoSEQ multiplex PCR; TCRdb's copy has only in-frame clones and leaves some out. The sample has 250,000 or so clones, 88% seen once; the top ten hold roughly 2.5%. The sample was peripheral blood. V is TRBV7-9 and J is TRBJ1-2; possibly TRBD1 for D (6 bases). The clonotype comes from a woman aged 55-70 years with acute or convalescent COVID-19. Here the CDR3 DNA reads TGTGCCAGCAGCTTAGCGCAGGGGCAAAGGAGCTATGGCTACACCTTC. It is translated as CASSLAQGQRSYGYTF.